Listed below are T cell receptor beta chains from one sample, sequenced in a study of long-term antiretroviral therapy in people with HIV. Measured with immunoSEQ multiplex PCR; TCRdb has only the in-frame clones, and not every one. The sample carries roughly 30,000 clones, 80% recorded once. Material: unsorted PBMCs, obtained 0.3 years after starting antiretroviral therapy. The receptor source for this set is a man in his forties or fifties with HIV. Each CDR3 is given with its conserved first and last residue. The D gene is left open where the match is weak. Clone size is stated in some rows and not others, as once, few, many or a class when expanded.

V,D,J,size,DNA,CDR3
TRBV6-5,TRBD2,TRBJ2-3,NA,TGTGCCAGCACTATTAGCGGGGGGCTTGGAGATACGCAGTATTTT,CASTISGGLGDTQYF
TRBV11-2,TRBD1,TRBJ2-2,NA,TGTGCCAGCAGCTTCGGGTTTATTTCTGGGACAGGGGGCATCGGGGAGCTGTTTTTT,CASSFGFISGTGGIGELFF
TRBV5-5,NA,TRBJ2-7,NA,TGTGCCAGCAGCTTAGTCGAGCGGTCCTACGAGCAGTACTTC,CASSLVERSYEQYF
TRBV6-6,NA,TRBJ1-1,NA,TGTGCCAGCAGTAAAAAACCGGGTGAAGCTTTCTTT,CASSKKPGEAFF
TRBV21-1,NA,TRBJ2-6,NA,TGTGCCAGCAGCAATCCTAGCTCTGGGGCCAACGTCCTGACTTTC,CASSNPSSGANVLTF
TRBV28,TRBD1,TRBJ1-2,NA,TGTGCCAGCAGTCCGCACGACAGGGGGCGAAACTATGGCTACACCTTC,CASSPHDRGRNYGYTF
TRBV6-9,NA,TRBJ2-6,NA,TGTGCCAGCAGTTATGGGGACGGCTCTGGGGCCAACGTCCTGACTTTC,CASSYGDGSGANVLTF
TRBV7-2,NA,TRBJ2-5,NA,TGTGCCAGCAGCTTTCAATCAGGGGTAGGAGAGACCCAGTACTTC,CASSFQSGVGETQYF
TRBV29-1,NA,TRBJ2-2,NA,TGCAGCGCCCAACCGGCAGGGTGGGCCGGGGAGCTGTTTTTT,CSAQPAGWAGELFF
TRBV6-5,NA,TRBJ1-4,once,TGTGCCAGCAGTTACATGGGGGCAACTAATGAAAAACTGTTTTTT,CASSYMGATNEKLFF
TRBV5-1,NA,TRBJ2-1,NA,TGCGCCAGCAGCTTGAGGGCGGAGGGGAGGAATGAGCAGTTCTTC,CASSLRAEGRNEQFF
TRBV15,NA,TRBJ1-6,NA,TGTGCCACCAGCAGAGACCTGGCTGGGAATTCACCCCTCCACTTT,CATSRDLAGNSPLHF
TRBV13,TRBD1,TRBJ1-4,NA,TGTGCCAGCAGCTTAGGGGGACAGGGTGAGGAAAAACTGTTTTTT,CASSLGGQGEEKLFF
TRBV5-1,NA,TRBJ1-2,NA,TGCGCCAGCAGCTTGAGGCGCGGCACCTATGGCTACACCTTC,CASSLRRGTYGYTF
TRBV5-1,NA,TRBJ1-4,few,TGCGCCAGCAGCTTGGCCATGTTAGGAGGAGGTGAAAAACTGTTTTTT,CASSLAMLGGGEKLFF
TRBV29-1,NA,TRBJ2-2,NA,TGCAGCGTTCCTGGGGAGGGGGCTGTCGGGGAGCTGTTTTTT,CSVPGEGAVGELFF
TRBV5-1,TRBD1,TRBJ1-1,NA,TGCGCCAGCAGCTTGGAAGACAGGGGGCTGGGAGGGGCTGAAGCTTTCTTT,CASSLEDRGLGGAEAFF
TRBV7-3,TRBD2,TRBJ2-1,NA,TGTGCCAGCAGCCCTCATCATCCTAGCGGCCGGCCGATCTTC,CASSPHHPSGRPIF
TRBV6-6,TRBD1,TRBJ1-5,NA,TGTGCCAGCAGTTGGGTGACAGGGCTGGATCAGCCCCAGCATTTT,CASSWVTGLDQPQHF
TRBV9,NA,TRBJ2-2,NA,TGTGCCAGTACGCCAATGGGGAACACCGGGGAGCTGTTTTTT,CASTPMGNTGELFF
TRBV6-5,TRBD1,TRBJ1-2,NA,TGTGCCAGCAGTTACCGAGTGAGGGGACAGGCTGGCTACACCTTC,CASSYRVRGQAGYTF
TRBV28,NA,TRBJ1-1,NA,TGTGCCAGCAGTCCGGGCGTCAGGCACACTGAAGCTTTCTTT,CASSPGVRHTEAFF
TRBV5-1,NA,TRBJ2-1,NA,TGCGCCACCCGACTGGGGGTAAACAATGAGCAGTTCTTC,CATRLGVNNEQFF
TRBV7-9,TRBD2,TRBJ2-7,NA,TGTGCCAGCAGCTTTGGGACTAGCGGGGAGCAGTACTTC,CASSFGTSGEQYF
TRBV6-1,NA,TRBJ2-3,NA,TGTGCCAGCAAAAGGCGGCAAGTCACAGATACGCAGTATTTT,CASKRRQVTDTQYF
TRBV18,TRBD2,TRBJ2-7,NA,TGTGCCAGCTCACCACTCGCGGGAGGGAACTACGAGCAGTACTTC,CASSPLAGGNYEQYF
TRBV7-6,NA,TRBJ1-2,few,TGTGCCAGCAGCTTAACTGGGGCGCGGGGCTACACCTTC,CASSLTGARGYTF
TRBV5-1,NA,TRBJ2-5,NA,TGCGCCAGCACCCATATCCAGGGTGAAGAGACCCAGTACTTC,CASTHIQGEETQYF
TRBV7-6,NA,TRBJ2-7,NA,TGTGCCAGCAGCTTTGGACAGACCCCGGGGGAGATCTACGAGCAGTACTTC,CASSFGQTPGEIYEQYF
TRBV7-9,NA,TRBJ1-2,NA,TGTGCCAGCAGCTTAGTGGGCAGGGCCCTCTATGGCTACACCTTC,CASSLVGRALYGYTF
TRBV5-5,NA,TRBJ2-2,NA,TGTGCCAGCAGCTTGGGGAGACGGACAGCGAACACCGGGGAGCTGTTTTTT,CASSLGRRTANTGELFF
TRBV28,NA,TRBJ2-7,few,TGTGCCAGCAGTTTAGACGGGTCCGGGAGCGAGCAGTACTTC,CASSLDGSGSEQYF
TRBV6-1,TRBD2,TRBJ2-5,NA,TGTGCCAGCAGTGTAGAATCCGGGACTATCAAGACCCAGTACTTC,CASSVESGTIKTQYF
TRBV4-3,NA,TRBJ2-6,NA,TGCGCCAGCAGCCAAGCGGACAGCTCTGGGGCCAACGTCCTGACTTTC,CASSQADSSGANVLTF
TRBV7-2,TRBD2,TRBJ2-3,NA,TGTGCCAGCAGCTTAGGTGGACTAGCGGGGACAGATACGCAGTATTTT,CASSLGGLAGTDTQYF
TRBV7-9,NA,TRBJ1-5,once,TGTGCCAGCAGCATAGGGCCCGGTGGGCAGCCCCAGCATTTT,CASSIGPGGQPQHF
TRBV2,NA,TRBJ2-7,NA,TGTGCCAGCAGTCCGGGACACCTGACCTACGAGCAGTACTTC,CASSPGHLTYEQYF
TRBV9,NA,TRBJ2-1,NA,TGTGCCAGCAGCGTGGATAACGTCGGCGAGCAGTTCTTC,CASSVDNVGEQFF
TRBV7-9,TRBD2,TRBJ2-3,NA,TGTGCCAGCAGCAATCCGGGACTAGCGGGGGGGAGCACAGATACGCAGTATTTT,CASSNPGLAGGSTDTQYF
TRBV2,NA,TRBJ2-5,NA,TGTGCCAGCAGTGAAGTGACAGTGCAAGAGACCCAGTACTTC,CASSEVTVQETQYF
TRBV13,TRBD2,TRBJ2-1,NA,TGTGCCAGCAGCGCCCTTAGCGGGTCCTCCTACAATGAGCAGTTCTTC,CASSALSGSSYNEQFF
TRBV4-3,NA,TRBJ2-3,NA,TGCGCCAGCAGCCAAACCTACACAGATACGCAGTATTTT,CASSQTYTDTQYF
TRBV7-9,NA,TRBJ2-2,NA,TGTGCCAGCAGCTTAAGCAGAAACACCGGGGAGCTGTTTTTT,CASSLSRNTGELFF
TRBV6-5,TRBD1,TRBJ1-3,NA,TGTGCCAGCAGATACAGGGGAAGCTCTGGAAACACCATATATTTT,CASRYRGSSGNTIYF
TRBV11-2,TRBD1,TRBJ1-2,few,TGTGCCAGCAGCTTAACAGGGGCGGGTAGTGGCTACACCTTC,CASSLTGAGSGYTF
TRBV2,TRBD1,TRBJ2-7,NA,TGTGCCGGGGGGACAGGGTACTACGAGCAGTACTTC,CAGGTGYYEQYF
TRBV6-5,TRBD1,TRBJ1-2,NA,TGTGCCAGCAGTACACAGGGGTTTGGCTACACCTTC,CASSTQGFGYTF
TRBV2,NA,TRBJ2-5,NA,TGTGCCAGCAGTGAAATGACAGAAGAGACCCAGTACTTC,CASSEMTEETQYF
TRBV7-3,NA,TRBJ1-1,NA,TGTGCCAGCAGCTTAACCGGGGGTGACACTGAAGCTTTCTTT,CASSLTGGDTEAFF
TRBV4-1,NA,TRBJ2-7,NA,TGCGCCAGCAGCCGCCGCGGGGCAGGGGAATCCTACGAGCAGTACTTC,CASSRRGAGESYEQYF
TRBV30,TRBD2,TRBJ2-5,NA,TGTGCCTGGAGGGGCAAGAGTAGCGGGAGGGCCTCGGAGACCCAGTACTTC,CAWRGKSSGRASETQYF
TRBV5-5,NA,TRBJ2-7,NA,TGTGCCAGCAGCTTGGTGAGCTACGAGCAGTACTTC,CASSLVSYEQYF
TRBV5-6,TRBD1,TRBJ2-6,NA,TGTGCCAGCAGCCTCGACAGGGGGTCGTTTGTAGGGGCCAACGTCCTGACTTTC,CASSLDRGSFVGANVLTF
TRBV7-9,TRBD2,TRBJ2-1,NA,TGTGCCAGCAGCGATAGACTAGCGGGAGGTCCAGACAATGAGCAGTTCTTC,CASSDRLAGGPDNEQFF
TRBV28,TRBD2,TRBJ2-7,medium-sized,TGTGCCAGCAGTCCCCTGGGGCGGGGAGGGGACGAGCAGTACTTC,CASSPLGRGGDEQYF
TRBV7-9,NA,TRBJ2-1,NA,TGTGCCAGCAGCCACAGGTCCTACAATGAGCAGTTCTTC,CASSHRSYNEQFF
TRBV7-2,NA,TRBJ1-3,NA,TGTGCCAGCAGCTTCAGGGTTCCCTCTGGAAACACCATATATTTT,CASSFRVPSGNTIYF
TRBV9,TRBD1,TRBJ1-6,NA,TGTGCCAGCAGCGTAGGACAGGGGGTAGATAATTCACCCCTCCACTTT,CASSVGQGVDNSPLHF
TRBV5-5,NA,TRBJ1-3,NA,TGTGCCAGCAGCTTGGTGGTAGGCACCTCTGGAAACACCATATATTTT,CASSLVVGTSGNTIYF
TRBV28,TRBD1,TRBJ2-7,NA,TGTGCCAGCAGCCCCACGACAGGGGGAAAAGGCGAGCAGTACTTC,CASSPTTGGKGEQYF